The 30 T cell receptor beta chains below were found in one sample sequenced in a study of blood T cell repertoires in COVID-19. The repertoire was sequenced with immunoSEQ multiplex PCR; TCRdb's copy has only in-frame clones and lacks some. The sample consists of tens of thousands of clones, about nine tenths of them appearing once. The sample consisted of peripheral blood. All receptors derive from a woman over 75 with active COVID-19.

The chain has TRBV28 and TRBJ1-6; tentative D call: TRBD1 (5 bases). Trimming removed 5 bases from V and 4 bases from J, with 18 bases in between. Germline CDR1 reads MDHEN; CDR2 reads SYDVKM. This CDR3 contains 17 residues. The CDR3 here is CASSTDQGARYNSPLHF. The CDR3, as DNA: TGTGCCAGCAGTACCGATCAGGGCGCCCGTTATAATTCACCCCTCCACTTT.

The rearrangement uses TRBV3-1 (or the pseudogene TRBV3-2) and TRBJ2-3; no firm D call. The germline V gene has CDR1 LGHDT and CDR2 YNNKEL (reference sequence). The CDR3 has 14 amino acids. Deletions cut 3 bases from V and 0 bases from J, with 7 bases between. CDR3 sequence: CASSQLGSTDTQYF. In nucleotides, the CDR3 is TGTGCCAGCAGCCAGTTGGGCAGCACAGATACGCAGTATTTT.

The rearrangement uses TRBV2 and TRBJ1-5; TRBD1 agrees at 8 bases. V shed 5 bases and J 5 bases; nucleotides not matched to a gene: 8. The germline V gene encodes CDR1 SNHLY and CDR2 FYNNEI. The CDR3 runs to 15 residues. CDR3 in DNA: TGTGCCAGCAGTAAGGACAGGGCAGGGGATCAGCCCCAGCATTTT. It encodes CASSKDRAGDQPQHF.

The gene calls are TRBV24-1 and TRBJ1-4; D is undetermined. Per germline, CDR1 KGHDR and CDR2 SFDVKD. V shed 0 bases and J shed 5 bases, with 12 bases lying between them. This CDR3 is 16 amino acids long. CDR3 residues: CATSDLGEGRNEKLFF. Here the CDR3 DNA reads TGTGCCACCAGTGATTTGGGGGAGGGCAGGAATGAAAAACTGTTTTTT.

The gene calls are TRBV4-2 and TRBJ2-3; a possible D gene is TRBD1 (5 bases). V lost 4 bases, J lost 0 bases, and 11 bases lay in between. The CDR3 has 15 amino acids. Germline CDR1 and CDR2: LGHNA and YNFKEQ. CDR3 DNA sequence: TGTGCCAGCAGCCGCCCAGGGTCCAGCACAGATACGCAGTATTTT. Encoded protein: CASSRPGSSTDTQYF.

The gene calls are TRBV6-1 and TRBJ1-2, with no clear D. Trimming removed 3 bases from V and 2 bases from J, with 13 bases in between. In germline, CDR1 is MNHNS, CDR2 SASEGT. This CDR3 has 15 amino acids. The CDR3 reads CASSDPAKSNYGYTF. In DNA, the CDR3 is TGTGCCAGCAGTGACCCAGCGAAGTCCAACTATGGCTACACCTTC.

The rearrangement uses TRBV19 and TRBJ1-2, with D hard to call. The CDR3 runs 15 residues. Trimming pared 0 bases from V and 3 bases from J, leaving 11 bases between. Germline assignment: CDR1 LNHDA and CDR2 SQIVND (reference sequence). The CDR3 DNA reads TGTGCCAGTAGTATAGATCTCCGTGGCCACTATGGCTACACCTTC. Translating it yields CASSIDLRGHYGYTF.

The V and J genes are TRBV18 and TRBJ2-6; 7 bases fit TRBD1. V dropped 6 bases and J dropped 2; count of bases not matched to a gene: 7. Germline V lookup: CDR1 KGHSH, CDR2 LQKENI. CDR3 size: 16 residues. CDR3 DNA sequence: TGTGCCAGCTCCCGACAGGGTCGGGCTGGGGCCAACGTCCTGACTTTC. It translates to CASSRQGRAGANVLTF.

The CDR3 nucleotides read TGTGCCAGCAGCTTAGTGACTAGCGGGGCCTACGAGCAGTACTTC. The encoded protein is CASSLVTSGAYEQYF. J is TRBJ2-7 and V is TRBV7-2, with TRBD2 matching over 11 bases. The V gene's germline CDR1 is SGHTA and CDR2 FQGNSA. The V and J ends lost 1 base and 2 bases, in that order; junction bases with no gene match: 1. The CDR3 has 15 residues.

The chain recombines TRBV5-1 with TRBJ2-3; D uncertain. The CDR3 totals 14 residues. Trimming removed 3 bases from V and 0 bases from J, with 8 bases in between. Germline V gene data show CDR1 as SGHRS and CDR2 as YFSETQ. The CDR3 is CASSSDSSTDTQYF. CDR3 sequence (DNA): TGCGCCAGCAGCTCCGACTCTAGCACAGATACGCAGTATTTT.

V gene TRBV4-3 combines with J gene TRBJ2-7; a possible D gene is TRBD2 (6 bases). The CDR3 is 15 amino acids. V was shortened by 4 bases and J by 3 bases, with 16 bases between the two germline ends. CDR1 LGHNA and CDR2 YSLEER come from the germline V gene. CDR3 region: CASSPEVAAFYEQYF. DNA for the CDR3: TGCGCCAGCAGCCCCGAGGTAGCGGCATTCTACGAGCAGTACTTC.

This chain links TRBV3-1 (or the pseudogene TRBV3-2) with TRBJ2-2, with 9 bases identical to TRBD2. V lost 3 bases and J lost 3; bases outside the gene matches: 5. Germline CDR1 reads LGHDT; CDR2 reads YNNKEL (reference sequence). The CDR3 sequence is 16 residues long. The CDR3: CASSHGLAGDTGELFF. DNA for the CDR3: TGTGCCAGCAGCCATGGATTAGCGGGGGACACCGGGGAGCTGTTTTTT.

CDR3 in amino acids: CSAPRGGGTEAFF. The CDR3 DNA follows: TGCAGCGCTCCTCGCGGGGGGGGCACTGAAGCTTTCTTT. The chain employs TRBV29-1 and TRBJ1-1; a weak D match, TRBD1 (5 bases). Germline V CDR1 and CDR2: SQVTM, ANQGSEA. The CDR3 is 13 residues long. V lost 7 bases, J lost 4 bases, and 16 bases lay in between.

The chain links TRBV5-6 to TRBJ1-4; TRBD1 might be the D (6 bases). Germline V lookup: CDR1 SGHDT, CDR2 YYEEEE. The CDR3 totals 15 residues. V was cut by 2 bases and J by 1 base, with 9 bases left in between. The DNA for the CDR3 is TGTGCCAGCAGCTTTGGACAGAAAACTAATGAAAAACTGTTTTTT. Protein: CASSFGQKTNEKLFF. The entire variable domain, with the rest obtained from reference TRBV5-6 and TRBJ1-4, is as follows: DAGVTQSPTHLIKTRGQQVTLRCSPKSGHDTVSWYQQALGQGPQFIFQYYEEEERQRGNFPDRFSGHQFPNYSSELNVNALLLGDSALYLCASSFGQKTNEKLFFGSGTQLSVL.

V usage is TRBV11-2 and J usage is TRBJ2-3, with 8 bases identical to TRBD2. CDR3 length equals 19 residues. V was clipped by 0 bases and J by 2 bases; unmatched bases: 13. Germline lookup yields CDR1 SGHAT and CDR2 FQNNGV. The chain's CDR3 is CASSLDWAGLAGVTDTQYF. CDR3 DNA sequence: TGTGCCAGCAGCTTAGATTGGGCCGGCCTAGCGGGCGTCACAGATACGCAGTATTTT. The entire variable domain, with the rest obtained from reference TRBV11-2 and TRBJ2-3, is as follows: EAGVAQSPRYKIIEKRQSVAFWCNPISGHATLYWYQQILGQGPKLLIQFQNNGVVDDSQLPKDRFSAERLKGVDSTLKIQPAKLEDSAVYLCASSLDWAGLAGVTDTQYFGPGTRLTVL.

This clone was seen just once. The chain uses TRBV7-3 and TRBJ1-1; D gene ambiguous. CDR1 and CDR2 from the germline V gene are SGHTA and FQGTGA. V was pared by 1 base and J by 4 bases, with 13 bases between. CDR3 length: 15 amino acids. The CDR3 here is CASSLSGNPGTEAFF. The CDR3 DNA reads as TGTGCCAGCAGCTTAAGTGGCAATCCGGGCACTGAAGCTTTCTTT.

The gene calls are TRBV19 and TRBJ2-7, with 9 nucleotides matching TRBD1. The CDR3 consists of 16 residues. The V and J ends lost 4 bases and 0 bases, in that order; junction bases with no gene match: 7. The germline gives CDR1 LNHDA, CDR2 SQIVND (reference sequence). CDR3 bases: TGTGCCAGTAGTAATGATGACAGGGGGGACTCCTACGAGCAGTACTTC. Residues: CASSNDDRGDSYEQYF.

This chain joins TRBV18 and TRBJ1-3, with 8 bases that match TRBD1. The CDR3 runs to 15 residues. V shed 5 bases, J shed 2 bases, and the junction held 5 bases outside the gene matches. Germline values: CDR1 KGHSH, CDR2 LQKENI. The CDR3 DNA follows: TGTGCCAGCTCAACTCTGGACAGGGCTGGAAACACCATATATTTT. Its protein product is CASSTLDRAGNTIYF.

CDR3 sequence: CASSLALRETQYF. The CDR3 DNA is TGTGCCAGCAGCTTGGCCTTGAGGGAGACCCAGTACTTC. The V gene is TRBV2, the J gene TRBJ2-5, with D hard to call. Trimming removed 6 bases at V and 5 bases at J, with 13 bases between. This CDR3 is 13 amino acids long. The germline V gene encodes CDR1 SNHLY and CDR2 FYNNEI.

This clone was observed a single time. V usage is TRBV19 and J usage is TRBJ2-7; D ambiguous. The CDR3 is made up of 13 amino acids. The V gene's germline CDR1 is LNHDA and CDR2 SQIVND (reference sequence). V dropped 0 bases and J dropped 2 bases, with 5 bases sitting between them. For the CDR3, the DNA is TGTGCCAGTAGTATAGATGGAGCCTACGAGCAGTACTTC. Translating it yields CASSIDGAYEQYF.

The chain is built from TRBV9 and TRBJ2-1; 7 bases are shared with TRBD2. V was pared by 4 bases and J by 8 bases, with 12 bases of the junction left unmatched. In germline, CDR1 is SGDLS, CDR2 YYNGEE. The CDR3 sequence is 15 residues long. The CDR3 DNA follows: TGTGCCAGCAGCCTCCGACTAGCCCCGGACCATGAGCAGTTCTTC. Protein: CASSLRLAPDHEQFF. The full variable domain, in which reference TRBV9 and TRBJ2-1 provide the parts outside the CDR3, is DSGVTQTPKHLITATGQRVTLRCSPRSGDLSVYWYQQSLDQGLQFLIQYYNGEERAKGNILERFSAQQFPDLHSELNLSSLELGDSALYFCASSLRLAPDHEQFFGPGTRLTVL.

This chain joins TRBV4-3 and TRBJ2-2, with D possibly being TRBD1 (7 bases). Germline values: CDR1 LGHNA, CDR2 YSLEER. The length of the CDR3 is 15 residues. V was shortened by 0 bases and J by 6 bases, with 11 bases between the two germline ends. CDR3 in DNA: TGCGCCAGCAGCCAAGAAGTCAGGGGGGCCGGGGAGCTGTTTTTT. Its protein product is CASSQEVRGAGELFF.

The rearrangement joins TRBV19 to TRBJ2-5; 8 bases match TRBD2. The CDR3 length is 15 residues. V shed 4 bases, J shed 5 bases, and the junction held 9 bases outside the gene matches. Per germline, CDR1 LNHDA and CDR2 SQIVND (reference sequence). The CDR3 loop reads CASSKLGTRGETQYF. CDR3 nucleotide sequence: TGTGCCAGTAGTAAGCTGGGGACTAGGGGGGAGACCCAGTACTTC.

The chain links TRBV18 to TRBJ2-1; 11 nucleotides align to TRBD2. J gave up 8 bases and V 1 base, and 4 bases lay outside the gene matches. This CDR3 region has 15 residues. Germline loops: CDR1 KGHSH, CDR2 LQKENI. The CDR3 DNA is TGTGCCAGCTCACCACGGCTAGCGGGAGGACATGAGCAGTTCTTC. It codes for CASSPRLAGGHEQFF.

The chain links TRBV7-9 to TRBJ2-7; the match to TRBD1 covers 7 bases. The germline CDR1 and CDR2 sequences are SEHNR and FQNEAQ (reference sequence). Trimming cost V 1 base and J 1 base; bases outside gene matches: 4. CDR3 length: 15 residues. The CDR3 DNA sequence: TGTGCCAGCAGCTTAGTGGGACAGAGGTCCTACGAGCAGTACTTC. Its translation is CASSLVGQRSYEQYF.

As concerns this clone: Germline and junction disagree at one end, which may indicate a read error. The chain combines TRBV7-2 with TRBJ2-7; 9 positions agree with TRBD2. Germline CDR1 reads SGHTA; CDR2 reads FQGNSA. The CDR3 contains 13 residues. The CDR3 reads CASSLALAGSGSF. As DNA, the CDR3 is TGTGCCAGCAGCTTAGCTCTAGCGGGATCTGGTTCCTTC.

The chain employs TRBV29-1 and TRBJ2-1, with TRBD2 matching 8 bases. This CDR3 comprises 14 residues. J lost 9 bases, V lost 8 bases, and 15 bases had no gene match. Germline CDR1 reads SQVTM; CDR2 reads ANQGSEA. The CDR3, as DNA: TGCAGCCCAACACCCAGCGGGAGTAAGAGTGAGCAGTTCTTC. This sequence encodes CSPTPSGSKSEQFF.

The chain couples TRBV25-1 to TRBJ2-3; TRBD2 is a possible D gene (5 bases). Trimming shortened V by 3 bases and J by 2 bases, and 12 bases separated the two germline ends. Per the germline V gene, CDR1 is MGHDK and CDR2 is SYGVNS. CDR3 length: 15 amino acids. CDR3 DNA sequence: TGTGCCAGCAGTGACCCAGCGGTGAACACAGATACGCAGTATTTT. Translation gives CASSDPAVNTDTQYF.

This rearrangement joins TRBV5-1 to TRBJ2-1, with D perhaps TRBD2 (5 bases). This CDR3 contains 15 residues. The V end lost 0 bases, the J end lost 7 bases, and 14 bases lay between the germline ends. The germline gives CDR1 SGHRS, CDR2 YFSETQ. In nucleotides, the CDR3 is TGCGCCAGCAGCTTGGGGGCTAGCATCCAGAATGAGCAGTTCTTC. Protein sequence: CASSLGASIQNEQFF.

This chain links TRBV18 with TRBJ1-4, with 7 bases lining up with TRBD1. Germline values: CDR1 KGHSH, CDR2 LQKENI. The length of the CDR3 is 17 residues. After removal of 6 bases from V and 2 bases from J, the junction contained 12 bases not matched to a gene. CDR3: CASSQSQIQGTNEKLFF. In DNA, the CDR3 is TGTGCCAGCTCCCAGAGTCAGATACAGGGGACTAATGAAAAACTGTTTTTT.